A selection of T cell receptor beta chains follows, all from one sample in a study of early T cells in non-severe SARS-CoV-2 infection. TCRdb re-called the 5' RACE reads with MiXCR, one entry per CDR3 protein. The sample comprises about 67,000 distinct CDR3 sequences, roughly 10% of which are singletons, and 3% to 4.5% rests with the top ten. The source material was whole blood. The receptors here all came from an adult who was a healthcare worker with PCR-confirmed SARS-CoV-2 infection or an uninfected control (not recorded which). CDR3s include the opening cysteine and the closing phenylalanine or tryptophan. Fields, in order: V gene, J gene, clone size, CDR3 length, D gene, CDR3 protein, CDR3 DNA. A D gene is named only where the DNA matches it firmly. Expanded clones get a size class; other rows say once, few or many, or leave the size out.

V gene: TRBV11-2
J gene: TRBJ2-7
clone size: many
CDR3 length: 17
D gene: -
CDR3 protein: CASSLLSGGRIQYEQYF
CDR3 DNA: TGTGCCAGCAGCCTCCTTTCTGGGGGCAGAATCCAATACGAGCAGTACTTC

V gene: TRBV7-6
J gene: TRBJ2-6
clone size: many
CDR3 length: 20
D gene: -
CDR3 protein: CASSSRMTGTPLPGANVLTF
CDR3 DNA: TGTGCCAGCAGCTCAAGAATGACTGGGACACCGCTACCTGGGGCCAACGTCCTGACTTTC

V gene: TRBV20-1
J gene: TRBJ2-5
clone size: many
CDR3 length: 12
D gene: -
CDR3 protein: CIPDGVQETQYF
CDR3 DNA: TGCATCCCCGACGGGGTACAAGAGACCCAGTACTTC

V gene: TRBV5-1
J gene: TRBJ2-2
clone size: many
CDR3 length: 14
D gene: -
CDR3 protein: CASSLGQETGELFF
CDR3 DNA: TGCGCCAGCAGCTTGGGACAGGAGACCGGGGAGCTGTTTTTT

V gene: TRBV29-1
J gene: TRBJ2-5
clone size: many
CDR3 length: 11
D gene: -
CDR3 protein: CSVDTQETQYF
CDR3 DNA: TGCAGCGTTGACACTCAAGAGACCCAGTACTTC

V gene: TRBV7-2
J gene: TRBJ2-7
clone size: many
CDR3 length: 15
D gene: -
CDR3 protein: CASSLGRIGTNEQYF
CDR3 DNA: TGTGCCAGCAGCTTAGGCCGCATCGGTACCAACGAGCAGTACTTC

V gene: TRBV6-5
J gene: TRBJ2-5
clone size: few
CDR3 length: 11
D gene: -
CDR3 protein: CASSHPETQYF
CDR3 DNA: TGTGCCAGCAGTCACCCAGAGACCCAGTACTTC

V gene: TRBV11-2
J gene: TRBJ2-6
clone size: many
CDR3 length: 15
D gene: -
CDR3 protein: CASSNRGSGANVLTF
CDR3 DNA: TGTGCCAGCTCCAATCGGGGCTCTGGGGCCAACGTCCTGACTTTC

V gene: TRBV6-1
J gene: TRBJ1-4
clone size: many
CDR3 length: 11
D gene: -
CDR3 protein: CASTWSEKLFF
CDR3 DNA: TGTGCCAGCACTTGGTCGGAAAAACTGTTTTTT

V gene: TRBV29-1
J gene: TRBJ2-7
clone size: -
CDR3 length: 11
D gene: -
CDR3 protein: CSVSETYEQYF
CDR3 DNA: TGCAGCGTTTCGGAAACCTACGAGCAGTACTTC

V gene: TRBV10-2
J gene: TRBJ2-5
clone size: many
CDR3 length: 15
D gene: TRBD2
CDR3 protein: CASRLAGGIQETQYF
CDR3 DNA: TGCGCCAGCAGGTTAGCGGGAGGTATCCAAGAGACCCAGTACTTC

V gene: TRBV20-1
J gene: TRBJ1-5
clone size: many
CDR3 length: 14
D gene: TRBD1
CDR3 protein: CSAAPGQGAQPQHF
CDR3 DNA: TGCAGTGCTGCCCCGGGACAGGGTGCTCAGCCCCAGCATTTT

V gene: TRBV5-6
J gene: TRBJ2-1
clone size: many
CDR3 length: 16
D gene: -
CDR3 protein: CASSLVDSPKENEQFF
CDR3 DNA: TGTGCCAGCAGCTTGGTCGACAGCCCCAAGGAGAATGAGCAGTTCTTC

V gene: TRBV29-1
J gene: TRBJ1-3
clone size: -
CDR3 length: 13
D gene: -
CDR3 protein: CSARLPSGNTIYF
CDR3 DNA: TGCAGCGCCCGGCTGCCTTCTGGAAACACCATATATTTT

V gene: TRBV7-6
J gene: TRBJ2-1
clone size: few
CDR3 length: 16
D gene: TRBD2
CDR3 protein: CASSLAGTSGRAEQFF
CDR3 DNA: TGTGCCAGCAGCTTAGCGGGGACTAGCGGGAGGGCTGAGCAGTTCTTC

V gene: TRBV25-1
J gene: TRBJ2-3
clone size: -
CDR3 length: 14
D gene: -
CDR3 protein: CASSEYTATDTQYF
CDR3 DNA: TGTGCCAGCAGTGAATACACAGCCACAGATACGCAGTATTTT

V gene: TRBV20-1
J gene: TRBJ1-4
clone size: few
CDR3 length: 16
D gene: -
CDR3 protein: CSAREGNSPSDEKLFF
CDR3 DNA: TGCAGTGCTAGAGAGGGGAATTCCCCCTCGGATGAAAAACTGTTTTTT

V gene: TRBV4-2
J gene: TRBJ2-7
clone size: -
CDR3 length: 15
D gene: TRBD2
CDR3 protein: CASSQAASGSYEQYF
CDR3 DNA: TGTGCCAGCAGCCAAGCGGCTAGCGGGAGCTACGAGCAGTACTTC

V gene: TRBV6-5
J gene: TRBJ1-1
clone size: many
CDR3 length: 13
D gene: -
CDR3 protein: CASSYGQWTEAFF
CDR3 DNA: TGTGCCAGCAGTTACGGACAGTGGACTGAAGCTTTCTTT

V gene: TRBV7-2
J gene: TRBJ2-7
clone size: few
CDR3 length: 13
D gene: -
CDR3 protein: CASSLIRSYEQYF
CDR3 DNA: TGTGCCAGCAGCTTAATCCGCAGCTACGAGCAGTACTTC

V gene: TRBV7-8
J gene: TRBJ2-2
clone size: -
CDR3 length: 17
D gene: TRBD2
CDR3 protein: CASTSGKRGTNTGELFF
CDR3 DNA: TGTGCCAGCACCTCCGGCAAGCGGGGCACGAACACCGGGGAGCTGTTTTTT

V gene: TRBV12-3/TRBV12-4
J gene: TRBJ1-6
clone size: -
CDR3 length: 18
D gene: -
CDR3 protein: CASSLSLGPSYGASPLHF
CDR3 DNA: TGTGCCAGCAGTTTAAGCCTGGGACCCTCATACGGGGCTTCACCCCTCCACTTT

V gene: TRBV2
J gene: TRBJ1-4
clone size: -
CDR3 length: 15
D gene: -
CDR3 protein: CASSGGGATNEKLFF
CDR3 DNA: TGTGCCAGCAGCGGCGGCGGTGCAACTAATGAAAAACTGTTTTTT

V gene: TRBV6-6
J gene: TRBJ1-4
clone size: few
CDR3 length: 12
D gene: -
CDR3 protein: CASSPVGERVFF
CDR3 DNA: TGTGCCAGCAGCCCCGTGGGAGAGCGGGTGTTTTTT

V gene: TRBV10-2
J gene: TRBJ1-1
clone size: many
CDR3 length: 14
D gene: -
CDR3 protein: CASTESQVNTEAFF
CDR3 DNA: TGCGCCAGCACCGAGTCACAGGTGAACACTGAAGCTTTCTTT

V gene: TRBV12-3/TRBV12-4
J gene: TRBJ2-3
clone size: many
CDR3 length: 18
D gene: -
CDR3 protein: CASTVGSHFRPAEDTQYF
CDR3 DNA: TGTGCCAGCACGGTGGGCTCCCATTTCCGACCCGCTGAAGATACGCAGTATTTT

V gene: TRBV21-1
J gene: TRBJ2-7
clone size: many
CDR3 length: 15
D gene: -
CDR3 protein: CASTPQHCTSYEQYF
CDR3 DNA: TGTGCCAGCACCCCCCAGCACTGCACCTCCTACGAGCAGTACTTC

V gene: TRBV4-1
J gene: TRBJ1-5
clone size: few
CDR3 length: 13
D gene: -
CDR3 protein: CASSQGRTSPQHF
CDR3 DNA: TGCGCCAGCAGCCAAGGGCGGACTTCGCCCCAGCATTTT

V gene: TRBV7-9
J gene: TRBJ2-7
clone size: -
CDR3 length: 13
D gene: TRBD1
CDR3 protein: CASSRTGRYEQYF
CDR3 DNA: TGTGCCAGCAGCCGGACAGGACGCTACGAGCAGTACTTC

V gene: TRBV18
J gene: TRBJ1-1
clone size: many
CDR3 length: 15
D gene: -
CDR3 protein: CASSPDAGLNTEAFF
CDR3 DNA: TGTGCCAGCTCCCCCGACGCAGGACTGAACACTGAAGCTTTCTTT

V gene: TRBV12-3/TRBV12-4
J gene: TRBJ2-1
clone size: few
CDR3 length: 14
D gene: -
CDR3 protein: CASSPRGLVAEQFF
CDR3 DNA: TGTGCCAGCAGTCCTCGAGGTTTAGTGGCTGAGCAGTTCTTC

V gene: TRBV27
J gene: TRBJ1-1
clone size: -
CDR3 length: 15
D gene: TRBD1
CDR3 protein: CASSLVRGQTSEAFF
CDR3 DNA: TGTGCCAGCAGTTTGGTCAGGGGACAGACTAGTGAAGCTTTCTTT

V gene: TRBV7-9
J gene: TRBJ2-7
clone size: few
CDR3 length: 11
D gene: -
CDR3 protein: CASSSAYEQYF
CDR3 DNA: TGTGCCAGCAGTTCGGCCTACGAGCAGTACTTC

V gene: TRBV7-2
J gene: TRBJ2-5
clone size: -
CDR3 length: 13
D gene: -
CDR3 protein: CASSRPNGETQYF
CDR3 DNA: TGTGCCAGCAGCCGCCCCAACGGAGAGACCCAGTACTTC

V gene: TRBV10-2
J gene: TRBJ2-7
clone size: few
CDR3 length: 11
D gene: TRBD2
CDR3 protein: CASSGRYEQYF
CDR3 DNA: TGCGCCAGCAGCGGGAGGTACGAGCAGTACTTC

V gene: TRBV4-2
J gene: TRBJ1-1
clone size: many
CDR3 length: 19
D gene: -
CDR3 protein: CASSQDRRQRYINNTEAFF
CDR3 DNA: TGTGCCAGCAGCCAAGATCGGCGACAGCGATACATTAACAACACTGAAGCTTTCTTT

V gene: TRBV29-1
J gene: TRBJ1-3
clone size: many
CDR3 length: 14
D gene: -
CDR3 protein: CSARDSDSGNTIYF
CDR3 DNA: TGCAGCGCAAGGGACTCCGACTCTGGAAACACCATATATTTT

V gene: TRBV24-1
J gene: TRBJ2-6
clone size: many
CDR3 length: 15
D gene: -
CDR3 protein: CATSDTRAGANVLTF
CDR3 DNA: TGTGCCACCAGTGATACAAGGGCCGGGGCCAACGTCCTGACTTTC

V gene: TRBV11-2
J gene: TRBJ2-3
clone size: many
CDR3 length: 16
D gene: -
CDR3 protein: CASSPLAAKGGDTQYF
CDR3 DNA: TGTGCCAGCAGCCCGCTGGCAGCAAAAGGTGGAGATACGCAGTATTTT

V gene: TRBV27
J gene: TRBJ2-1
clone size: -
CDR3 length: 15
D gene: TRBD1
CDR3 protein: CASSPGQGALNEQFF
CDR3 DNA: TGTGCCAGCAGTCCAGGACAGGGGGCGTTGAATGAGCAGTTCTTC

V gene: TRBV3-1
J gene: TRBJ2-3
clone size: many
CDR3 length: 18
D gene: TRBD1
CDR3 protein: CASSQRQGAGSSTDTQYF
CDR3 DNA: TGTGCCAGCAGCCAACGACAGGGGGCTGGTTCGAGCACAGATACGCAGTATTTT

V gene: TRBV7-9
J gene: TRBJ1-4
clone size: many
CDR3 length: 14
D gene: -
CDR3 protein: CASSRPGSGEKLFF
CDR3 DNA: TGTGCCAGCAGCAGACCGGGGAGTGGTGAAAAACTGTTTTTT

V gene: TRBV7-9
J gene: TRBJ2-1
clone size: many
CDR3 length: 18
D gene: TRBD2
CDR3 protein: CASSRTSGGPFSYNEQFF
CDR3 DNA: TGTGCCAGCAGCCGGACTAGCGGGGGGCCATTCTCCTACAATGAGCAGTTCTTC

V gene: TRBV29-1
J gene: TRBJ2-7
clone size: -
CDR3 length: 15
D gene: -
CDR3 protein: CSVPREEGLGHEQYF
CDR3 DNA: TGCAGCGTCCCGCGAGAGGAAGGCCTAGGACACGAGCAGTACTTC

V gene: TRBV30
J gene: TRBJ2-1
clone size: -
CDR3 length: 12
D gene: TRBD2
CDR3 protein: CAWGAGAYEQFF
CDR3 DNA: TGTGCCTGGGGAGCGGGAGCCTATGAGCAGTTCTTC

V gene: TRBV7-2
J gene: TRBJ2-3
clone size: many
CDR3 length: 10
D gene: -
CDR3 protein: CASSLSSQYF
CDR3 DNA: TGTGCCAGCAGCTTATCATCGCAGTATTTT

V gene: TRBV7-8
J gene: TRBJ1-4
clone size: many
CDR3 length: 15
D gene: -
CDR3 protein: CASSTHRATNEKLFF
CDR3 DNA: TGTGCCAGCAGCACTCACAGGGCAACTAATGAAAAACTGTTTTTT

V gene: TRBV29-1
J gene: TRBJ2-5
clone size: few
CDR3 length: 12
D gene: -
CDR3 protein: CSVGLPPETQYF
CDR3 DNA: TGCAGCGTCGGGCTTCCGCCGGAGACCCAGTACTTC

V gene: TRBV11-1
J gene: TRBJ2-1
clone size: many
CDR3 length: 14
D gene: TRBD2
CDR3 protein: CASDTVSGKNEQFF
CDR3 DNA: TGTGCCAGCGACACCGTTAGCGGGAAGAATGAGCAGTTCTTC

V gene: TRBV5-1
J gene: TRBJ2-2
clone size: -
CDR3 length: 15
D gene: TRBD1
CDR3 protein: CASTRDSANTGELFF
CDR3 DNA: TGCGCCAGCACCCGGGACAGCGCGAACACCGGGGAGCTGTTTTTT

V gene: TRBV20-1
J gene: TRBJ1-2
clone size: many
CDR3 length: 15
D gene: TRBD1
CDR3 protein: CSANQYRDRFYGYTF
CDR3 DNA: TGCAGTGCGAATCAATACCGGGACAGATTCTATGGCTACACCTTC

V gene: TRBV6-5
J gene: TRBJ1-4
clone size: many
CDR3 length: 15
D gene: -
CDR3 protein: CASSPRPATNEKLFF
CDR3 DNA: TGTGCCAGCAGTCCCCGCCCGGCAACTAATGAAAAACTGTTTTTT

V gene: TRBV18
J gene: TRBJ1-1
clone size: few
CDR3 length: 14
D gene: -
CDR3 protein: CASSRTQGTTEAFF
CDR3 DNA: TGTGCCAGCTCACGGACTCAGGGGACCACTGAAGCTTTCTTT

V gene: TRBV11-3
J gene: TRBJ2-7
clone size: -
CDR3 length: 14
D gene: TRBD1
CDR3 protein: CASSPWTGEYEQYF
CDR3 DNA: TGTGCCAGCAGCCCCTGGACAGGGGAATACGAGCAGTACTTC

V gene: TRBV6-5
J gene: TRBJ2-1
clone size: many
CDR3 length: 14
D gene: -
CDR3 protein: CASSTDTWSDEQFF
CDR3 DNA: TGTGCCAGCAGTACCGATACATGGAGCGATGAGCAGTTCTTC

V gene: TRBV5-4
J gene: TRBJ2-3
clone size: many
CDR3 length: 16
D gene: TRBD2
CDR3 protein: CASSTRTSGTGYTQYF
CDR3 DNA: TGTGCCAGCAGCACACGGACTAGCGGGACCGGGTATACGCAGTATTTT

V gene: TRBV9
J gene: TRBJ1-1
clone size: -
CDR3 length: 14
D gene: -
CDR3 protein: CASSVGSMNTEAFF
CDR3 DNA: TGTGCCAGCAGCGTAGGCAGCATGAACACTGAAGCTTTCTTT

V gene: TRBV27
J gene: TRBJ2-2
clone size: few
CDR3 length: 13
D gene: -
CDR3 protein: CASSYKHTGELFF
CDR3 DNA: TGTGCCAGCAGTTACAAACACACCGGGGAGCTGTTTTTT

V gene: TRBV7-2
J gene: TRBJ1-1
clone size: many
CDR3 length: 14
D gene: TRBD1
CDR3 protein: CASSQGVMNTEAFF
CDR3 DNA: TGTGCCAGCAGCCAGGGGGTTATGAACACTGAAGCTTTCTTT

V gene: TRBV13
J gene: TRBJ2-7
clone size: few
CDR3 length: 16
D gene: TRBD1
CDR3 protein: CASSPPARDRAYEQYF
CDR3 DNA: TGTGCCAGCAGCCCCCCGGCACGGGACAGGGCCTACGAGCAGTACTTC